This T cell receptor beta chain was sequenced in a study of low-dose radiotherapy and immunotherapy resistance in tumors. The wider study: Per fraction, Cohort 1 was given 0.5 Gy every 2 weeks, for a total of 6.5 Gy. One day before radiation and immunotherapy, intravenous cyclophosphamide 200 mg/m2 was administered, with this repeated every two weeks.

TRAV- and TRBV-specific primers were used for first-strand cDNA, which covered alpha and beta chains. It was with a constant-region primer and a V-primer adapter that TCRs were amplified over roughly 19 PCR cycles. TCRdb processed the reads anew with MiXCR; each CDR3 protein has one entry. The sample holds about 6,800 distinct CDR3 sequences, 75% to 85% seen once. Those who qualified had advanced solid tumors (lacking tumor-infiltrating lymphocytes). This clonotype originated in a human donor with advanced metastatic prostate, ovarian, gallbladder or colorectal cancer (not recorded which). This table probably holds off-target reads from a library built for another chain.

Written as DNA, the CDR3 is TGTGCCAGCAGCTTACTTCCTGGGGCCAACGTCCTGACTTTC. It yields the protein CASSLLPGANVLTF. The rearrangement uses TRBV7-2 and TRBJ2-6; no firm D call. This CDR3 comprises 14 residues. Germline values: CDR1 SGHTA, CDR2 FQGNSA. Trimming stripped 2 bases from V and 2 bases from J, with 4 bases between. Looking up the rest from reference TRBV7-2 and TRBJ2-6 gives the full variable domain: GAGVSQSPSNKVTEKGKDVELRCDPISGHTALYWYRQSLGQGLEFLIYFQGNSAPDKSGLPSDRFSAERTGGSVSTLTIQRTQQEDSAVYLCASSLLPGANVLTFGAGSRLTVL.